One and the same sample provided the 25 T cell receptor beta chains below, sequenced in a study of response to subunit inactivated influenza vaccine. TCRdb redid the calling of the RT-PCR reads with MiXCR, one entry per CDR3 protein. The data show under 850,000 distinct CDR3 sequences, approximately 18% seen once. The specimen was PBMCs from blood, collected more than 4 days after vaccination. Receptors originate from a man aged 50-60 years who received an inactivated influenza vaccine.

A few counts support this clonotype. J is TRBJ2-1 and V is TRBV6-2 or TRBV6-3, with a tentative D call TRBD2 (6 bases). The CDR3 runs to 16 residues. V shed 7 bases and J shed 4 bases, with 20 bases lying between them. The V gene's germline CDR1 is MNHEY and CDR2 SVGEGT. For the CDR3, the DNA is TGTGCCAGCACCGGCTTCCCGGGAGAAACGTACAATGAGCAGTTCTTC. Translation: CASTGFPGETYNEQFF.

A remark on this clonotype: A much larger clone lies a single base off, so this may be a read error. The J gene is TRBJ1-2, the V gene TRBV20-1; D not resolved. CDR3 length: 14 amino acids. The germline V and J ends were trimmed by 3 bases and 1 base, with 12 bases remaining between them. Germline V lookup: CDR1 DFQATT, CDR2 SNEGSKA (reference sequence). The CDR3 region is CSARSSKLNYGYTF. In nucleotides, the CDR3 is TGCAGTGCTAGGAGCTCCAAGCTTAACTATGGCTACACCTTC.

This clonotype was recorded a few times. The J gene is TRBJ2-3, the V gene TRBV10-3; no clear D. This CDR3 spans 15 amino acids. V was cut by 7 bases and J by 2 bases, with 16 bases left in between. Germline assignment: CDR1 ENHRY and CDR2 SYGVKD. Here the CDR3 DNA reads TGTGCCATCAACAACCTGGGCGGCCTCACAGATACGCAGTATTTT. It encodes CAINNLGGLTDTQYF.

The rearrangement joins TRBV12-3 or TRBV12-4 to TRBJ2-1; 9 bases map to TRBD1. V gave up 1 base and J gave up 3 bases; unmatched junction bases: 7. This CDR3 has 17 residues. As DNA, the CDR3 is TGTGCCAGCAGTTTAGGAGCGACAGGGGGGATCTACAATGAGCAGTTCTTC. Its protein product is CASSLGATGGIYNEQFF.

The V gene is TRBV6-1, the J gene TRBJ2-7; the match to TRBD2 covers 10 bases. From germline, CDR1 is MNHNS and CDR2 SASEGT. V shed 4 bases, J shed 3 bases, and the junction held 6 bases outside the gene matches. This CDR3 contains 15 residues. The CDR3 region has the DNA TGTGCCAGCAGTGGGGGGACTAGCGCCCACTACGAGCAGTACTTC. Its protein is CASSGGTSAHYEQYF.

J is TRBJ1-4 and V is TRBV12-3 or TRBV12-4; D is possibly TRBD1 (6 bases). V shed 6 bases and J shed 8 bases, with 13 bases lying between them. CDR3 length: 13 residues. This CDR3 reads CASSPSRGEKLFF. DNA of the CDR3: TGTGCCAGCAGCCCCTCCAGGGGCGAAAAACTGTTTTTT.

V gene TRBV28 combines with J gene TRBJ2-7; 13 bases are shared with TRBD2. CDR1 and CDR2 from the germline V gene are MDHEN and SYDVKM. With V trimmed by 4 bases and J by 6 bases, 6 bases remained unmatched. The CDR3 consists of 15 residues. The CDR3 loop is CASSSRTSGSGEQYF. The CDR3 nucleotides are TGTGCCAGCAGTTCTCGGACTAGCGGGAGTGGCGAGCAGTACTTC.

The chain carries TRBV20-1 and TRBJ2-1, with TRBD2 identical over 15 bases. The CDR3 loop spans 16 amino acids. V shed 4 bases and J 7 bases; nucleotides not matched to a gene: 8. The V gene's germline CDR1 is DFQATT and CDR2 SNEGSKA (reference sequence). CDR3 residues: CSATRTSGGVWNEQFF. In DNA, the CDR3 is TGCAGTGCTACCAGGACTAGCGGGGGGGTTTGGAATGAGCAGTTCTTC.

This clonotype was detected ten times or more. V usage is TRBV20-1 and J usage is TRBJ2-7; 7 bases are a match to TRBD1. The CDR3 spans 14 residues. In germline, CDR1 is DFQATT, CDR2 SNEGSKA (reference sequence). The V and J ends lost 1 base and 3 bases, in that order; junction bases with no gene match: 6. The CDR3 spells CSARAPGQFYEQYF. The CDR3 DNA reads as TGCAGTGCTAGAGCGCCGGGACAGTTCTACGAGCAGTACTTC.

V gene TRBV12-3 or TRBV12-4 combines with J gene TRBJ2-1, with D possibly matching TRBD2 (7 bases). Trimming left V 6 bases short and J 11 bases short, with 17 bases between. CDR3 length equals 13 residues. CDR3: CASSPILGGQQFF. CDR3 nucleotides: TGTGCCAGCAGCCCCATCCTCGGGGGGCAGCAGTTCTTC.

With respect to this clonotype: The junction shows a germline mismatch at one end, possibly a read error. V gene TRBV27 combines with J gene TRBJ2-1; the match to TRBD1 covers 12 bases. Germline V gives CDR1 MNHEY, CDR2 SMNVEV (reference sequence). The CDR3 runs to 16 residues. The CDR3 loop is CTSSLPGQGASNEQFF. CDR3 DNA sequence: TGCACCAGCAGTTTACCGGGACAGGGGGCTTCCAATGAGCAGTTCTTC.

The genes are TRBV12-3 or TRBV12-4 and TRBJ2-1; a possible D gene is TRBD1 (6 bases). V lost 6 bases and J 8 bases, leaving 20 bases between the germline ends. The CDR3 has 15 residues. The CDR3 DNA reads as TGTGCCAGCAGCCGCCGACAGGAGCCTACACATGAGCAGTTCTTC. This codes for CASSRRQEPTHEQFF.

This chain joins TRBV12-3 or TRBV12-4 and TRBJ2-7; maybe TRBD1 (7 bases). The CDR3 is made up of 15 amino acids. The V end lost 3 bases, the J end lost 2 bases, and 14 bases lay between the germline ends. The CDR3 bases are TGTGCCAGCAGTTTTCAGGCAGGGGGGACCTACGAGCAGTACTTC. Protein sequence: CASSFQAGGTYEQYF.

V usage is TRBV10-3 and J usage is TRBJ2-7; D might be TRBD2 (5 bases). Germline V gives CDR1 ENHRY, CDR2 SYGVKD. The CDR3 extends over 15 amino acids. V lost 0 bases and J lost 2, with 11 bases in between. For the CDR3, the DNA is TGTGCCATCAGTGAGTCGGGCGGGCGGACCTACGAGCAGTACTTC. As protein: CAISESGGRTYEQYF.

This chain joins TRBV29-1 and TRBJ2-7; D gene uncertain. The CDR3 extends over 14 amino acids. V was trimmed by 4 bases and J by 5 bases, leaving 18 bases between them. Germline V gene data show CDR1 as SQVTM and CDR2 as ANQGSEA. The DNA of the CDR3 is TGCAGCGTTGTGGGTAGGGCCCTTAGGGACGAGCAGTACTTC. Translated: CSVVGRALRDEQYF.

The CDR3 DNA reads TGCAGTGCTCTCGGGGTAAACAATGAGCAGTTCTTC. Protein: CSALGVNNEQFF. V and J are TRBV20-1 and TRBJ2-1; D might be TRBD2 (5 bases). CDR1 is DFQATT, CDR2 SNEGSKA, per germline (reference sequence). There are 12 residues in the CDR3. Between the trimmed V and J ends, which lost 5 bases and 5 bases, there was a span of 10 bases.

The genes are TRBV7-2 and TRBJ2-3; weak D call: TRBD2 (5 bases). Germline lookup yields CDR1 SGHTA and CDR2 FQGNSA. V was cut by 4 bases and J by 1 base, with 15 bases left in between. This CDR3 region has 16 residues. CDR3: CASSSAGLGGTDTQYF. In DNA, the CDR3 is TGTGCCAGCAGCTCCGCCGGACTGGGAGGCACAGATACGCAGTATTTT.

This clonotype was seen only a few times. This chain links TRBV10-3 with TRBJ2-5; D unresolved. The CDR3 sequence is 12 residues long. V gave up 4 bases and J gave up 4 bases, with 7 bases separating them. CDR1 ENHRY and CDR2 SYGVKD come from the germline V gene. The CDR3 reads CAISVKGETQYF. In nucleotides, the CDR3 is TGTGCCATCAGTGTCAAGGGAGAGACCCAGTACTTC.

The gene calls are TRBV4-3 and TRBJ1-2, with 8 bases that match TRBD1. The CDR3 extends over 16 amino acids. Germline V gene lookup returns CDR1 LGHNA and CDR2 YSLEER. Trimming took 0 bases from V and 7 from J; bases not matched to a gene: 10. In DNA form, the CDR3 reads TGCGCCAGCAGCCAAGATAGTATCCAGGGGGCCACTGGCTACACCTTC. Amino acids: CASSQDSIQGATGYTF.

This clonotype was detected only a few times. The V gene is TRBV7-9, the J gene TRBJ1-5; possible D gene TRBD1, 6 bases. The CDR3 has 15 residues. V was cut by 6 bases and J by 3 bases, with 15 bases left in between. In germline, CDR1 is SEHNR, CDR2 FQNEAQ (reference sequence). This chain's CDR3 is CASSYSGTLNQPQHF. The CDR3 region has the DNA TGTGCCAGCAGTTACTCCGGGACACTCAATCAGCCCCAGCATTTT.

This sequence joins TRBV15 and TRBJ2-7; a possible D gene is TRBD2 (5 bases). Germline-derived CDR1 and CDR2 are LNHNV and YYDKDF (reference sequence). Trimming cost V 0 bases and J 0 bases, with 12 bases left between them. The CDR3 runs to 16 residues. The CDR3 DNA is TGTGCCACCAGCAGAGAGGGGATGGGGAGCTCCTACGAGCAGTACTTC. Translation gives CATSREGMGSSYEQYF.

This clonotype was observed many times. CDR3 DNA sequence: TGCAGTGCCCCCCCTATTGCGGGGCCCTATGATGAGCAGTTCTTC. It is translated as CSAPPIAGPYDEQFF. The rearrangement joins TRBV20-1 to TRBJ2-1; TRBD2 is a possible D gene (6 bases). Per germline, CDR1 DFQATT and CDR2 SNEGSKA (reference sequence). This CDR3 region has 15 residues. The V end was cut by 6 bases, the J end by 8 bases, with 23 bases between.

This chain connects TRBV5-1 to TRBJ1-1, with unresolved D. CDR3 length equals 14 residues. The V and J ends lost 4 bases and 3 bases respectively, with 13 bases between them. The germline CDR1 and CDR2 sequences are SGHRS and YFSETQ. In DNA, the CDR3 is TGCGCCAGCAGCCCGGTGGGCCTATACACTGAAGCTTTCTTT. Its translation: CASSPVGLYTEAFF.

This clonotype has a count of ten or more. This chain links TRBV5-1 with TRBJ2-1; D is unclear. Germline V gene lookup returns CDR1 SGHRS and CDR2 YFSETQ. Trimming shortened V by 0 bases and J by 5 bases, and 9 bases separated the two germline ends. CDR3 length: 14 residues. Here the CDR3 reads CASSLGPQNNEQFF. The DNA for the CDR3 is TGCGCCAGCAGCTTGGGACCCCAGAACAATGAGCAGTTCTTC.

The table lists this clonotype with many counts. CDR3: CASRTGYTDTQYF. The CDR3 coding sequence is TGTGCCAGCAGGACAGGGTATACAGATACGCAGTATTTT. V and J are TRBV12-3 or TRBV12-4 and TRBJ2-3; 7 bases fit TRBD1. V gave up 6 bases and J gave up 3 bases; unmatched junction bases: 3. The CDR3 sequence is 13 residues long.